This T cell receptor (beta chain) originates from a study of blood T cell repertoires in COVID-19. For the study at large: Sites across the United States, Italy and Spain contributed samples from acute and convalescent COVID-19. Sources were T cells, B-cell-depleted T cells, or PBMCs; the material itself was cDNA or gDNA.

V shed 5 bases and J 13 bases; nucleotides not matched to a gene: 3. The CDR3 length is 12 residues. The germline V gene has CDR1 SEHNR and CDR2 FQNEAQ (reference sequence). Original processing notes: Estimates of nucleated cell counts were drawn from the amplification of reference gene primers. Assay used: immunoSEQ multiplex PCR; TCRdb lists only in-frame clones, some missing. V and J calls and clone size are given by that table; D and trimming were obtained from the DNA. The sample shows around 250,000 clones, about 83% of them seen only once. The chain links TRBV7-9 to TRBJ1-6; TRBD1 matches at 9 bases. Input material: peripheral blood. The source is a man older than 75 with acute or convalescent COVID-19. The CDR3 region has the DNA TGTGCCAGCAGCCTCGACAGGGGGCCCCTCCACTTT. Translation gives CASSLDRGPLHF.